The 21 T cell receptor beta chains below were found in one sample sequenced in a study of shared clonotypes between healthy human individuals (dated by TCRdb to the early 2020s). Libraries were constructed by the immunoSEQ multiplex PCR assay. Drawn from immuneACCESS, this table holds only the in-frame rearrangements with V and J called that TCRdb kept. Clones are partly lost; checked studies trace under half to an unresolved V gene and leave the rest unexplained. For this sample the table gives approximately 1.1 million clones, of which roughly 74% were detected only once. The ten largest make up 0.5% to 0.6% of the sample. The specimen sequenced was memory CD4+ T cells from PBMCs. The cell subset or site label, as the study defines it: CD45RA-negative fraction. Receptors were obtained from a man aged 18 to 29 in good health. Some clones in this sample may be carry-over from other donors' samples.

J is TRBJ2-3 and V is TRBV7-6; 11 positions agree with TRBD2. The CDR3 totals 14 residues. V trimming: 3 bases; J trimming: 5 bases; junction bases outside the gene matches: 1. Germline CDR1 SGHVS, CDR2 FNYEAQ. The CDR3 protein is CASSFSGRGDTQYF. The CDR3, as DNA: TGTGCCAGCAGCTTTAGCGGGAGGGGAGATACGCAGTATTTT.

A word on this clone: One end of the junction fails to match germline, which may point to a read error. At the DNA level, this CDR3 is encoded by other sequences in the same sample as well. The genes are TRBV5-1 and TRBJ2-6; 12 bases are shared with TRBD1. Germline assignment: CDR1 SGHRS and CDR2 YFSETQ. The CDR3 spans 18 residues. The CDR3 loop is CASSQGTGGASGANVLTF. The CDR3 nucleotides are TGCGCCAGCAGCCAGGGGACAGGGGGCGCCTCTGGGGCCAATGTCCTGACTTTC.

The chain combines TRBV28 with TRBJ2-7; 9 nucleotides align to TRBD1. Germline V gene sequence: CDR1 MDHEN, CDR2 SYDVKM. V shed 5 bases, J shed 4 bases, and the junction held 9 bases outside the gene matches. There are 15 residues in the CDR3. CDR3 DNA sequence: TGTGCCAGCAGTCCGGGCGGGACAGGGACGTACGAGCAGTACTTC. Translating it yields CASSPGGTGTYEQYF.

This sequence joins TRBV7-2 and TRBJ2-7; D is undetermined. V lost 5 bases to trimming and J lost 5 bases, with 13 bases between them. The CDR3 sequence is 13 residues long. The germline V gene has CDR1 SGHTA and CDR2 FQGNSA. The DNA of the CDR3 is TGTGCCAGCAGCCGTCTTAGGGTCAACGAGCAGTACTTC. The encoded protein is CASSRLRVNEQYF.

The chain has TRBV7-9 and TRBJ2-7, with D possibly called TRBD1 or TRBD2 (6 bases each). The germline V gene has CDR1 SEHNR and CDR2 FQNEAQ (reference sequence). V was clipped by 5 bases and J by 6 bases, with 23 bases between them. There are 16 residues in the CDR3. CDR3 coding DNA: TGTGCCAGCAGCCCCGGAGAAAGGGGGAGGATCGGCGAGCAGTACTTC. Protein: CASSPGERGRIGEQYF.

V gene TRBV19 combines with J gene TRBJ2-7; D is uncertain. Germline V gene data show CDR1 as LNHDA and CDR2 as SQIVND (reference sequence). This CDR3 spans 13 amino acids. Trimming cost V 4 bases and J 4 bases, with 11 bases left between them. CDR3 coding DNA: TGTGCCAGTAGTACCCGGACGGAATACGAGCAGTACTTC. It encodes CASSTRTEYEQYF.

The table lists this clone with a few counts. The chain couples TRBV11-2 to TRBJ2-7; 12 nucleotides agree with TRBD1. This CDR3 has 16 residues. Germline-derived CDR1 and CDR2 are SGHAT and FQNNGV. Trimming removed 5 bases from V and 7 bases from J; junction bases left unmatched: 12. Here the CDR3 reads CASSLNVGQGAGEQYF. DNA for the CDR3: TGTGCCAGCAGCCTCAATGTGGGACAGGGGGCGGGTGAGCAGTACTTC.

The V call is TRBV7-2, the J call TRBJ2-7; possibly TRBD2 for D (5 bases). Germline CDR1 SGHTA, CDR2 FQGNSA. V was pared by 6 bases and J by 3 bases, with 15 bases between. This CDR3 has 14 residues. The CDR3 bases are TGTGCCAGCAGACTCGGGCGGGCCCGCTACGAGCAGTACTTC. This gives the protein CASRLGRARYEQYF.

The chain employs TRBV30 and TRBJ2-1; perhaps D is TRBD1 or TRBD2 (5 bases each). The germline V gene has CDR1 GTSNPN and CDR2 SVGIG (reference sequence). The CDR3 is 11 residues long. Trimming shortened V by 8 bases and J by 7 bases, and 12 bases separated the two germline ends. In nucleotides, the CDR3 is TGTGCCGGGACCCTTTGGAATGAGCAGTTCTTC. Translating it yields CAGTLWNEQFF.

This chain links TRBV7-3 with TRBJ2-7; maybe TRBD2 (5 bases). This CDR3 is 15 amino acids long. Germline assignment: CDR1 SGHTA and CDR2 FQGTGA. The germline V and J ends were trimmed by 2 bases and 4 bases, with 15 bases remaining between them. This chain's CDR3 is CASSLDPSQYYEQYF. CDR3 DNA: TGTGCCAGCAGCTTAGACCCTAGCCAATATTACGAGCAGTACTTC.

The rearrangement links TRBV28 to TRBJ1-1; perhaps TRBD1 as D (6 bases). CDR3 length: 17 amino acids. The V end lost 3 bases, the J end lost 0 bases, and 17 bases lay between the germline ends. Germline CDR1 MDHEN, CDR2 SYDVKM. The CDR3 sequence is CASSFWVLGGMNTEAFF. The CDR3 DNA reads TGTGCCAGCAGTTTTTGGGTATTGGGGGGCATGAACACTGAAGCTTTCTTT. Based on the CDR3 plus reference TRBV28 and TRBJ1-1, the full variable domain is DVKVTQSSRYLVKRTGEKVFLECVQDMDHENMFWYRQDPGLGLRLIYFSYDVKMKEKGDIPEGYSVSREKKERFSLILESASTNQTSMYLCASSFWVLGGMNTEAFFGQGTRLTVV.

On this clone: Other DNA sequences within the sample encode an identical CDR3. This sequence joins TRBV7-9 and TRBJ1-1; D remains ambiguous. CDR3 size: 13 residues. Germline V gene sequence: CDR1 SEHNR, CDR2 FQNEAQ (reference sequence). The V gene lost 5 bases and the J gene lost 4 bases, with 11 bases spanning the gap. CDR3 nucleotide sequence: TGTGCCAGCAGCCGCACTGGTGGCACTGAAGCTTTCTTT. This encodes CASSRTGGTEAFF.

The V gene is TRBV7-2, the J gene TRBJ2-7, with 8 bases aligning to TRBD1. The CDR3 extends over 16 amino acids. J was trimmed by 5 bases and V by 5 bases; bases with no gene match: 14. Germline V lookup: CDR1 SGHTA, CDR2 FQGNSA. CDR3 loop: CASSPSWGQVIHEQYF. CDR3 sequence (DNA): TGTGCCAGCAGCCCGTCGTGGGGACAGGTGATCCACGAGCAGTACTTC.

The chain combines TRBV6-4 with TRBJ1-2, with D perhaps matching TRBD1 (5 bases). V was clipped by 6 bases and J by 8 bases, with 16 bases between them. The CDR3 is 13 amino acids. Germline V gene data show CDR1 as MRHNA and CDR2 as SNTAGT. The CDR3 DNA reads TGTGCCAGCAGGCTGGACATAACGAGCGGCTACACCTTC. Translating gives CASRLDITSGYTF.

This clone was recorded once. The chain uses TRBV7-7 and TRBJ2-7, with D perhaps TRBD1 (5 bases). Germline assignment: CDR1 SSHAT and CDR2 FNYEAQ (reference sequence). Trimming stripped 8 bases from V and 4 bases from J, with 12 bases between. The CDR3 contains 12 residues. The CDR3 is CASRQPGYEQYF. CDR3 nucleotide sequence: TGTGCCAGCCGACAGCCAGGGTACGAGCAGTACTTC.

V and J are TRBV4-3 and TRBJ1-1, with no clear D. Trimming took 3 bases from V and 8 from J, leaving 7 bases between them. The CDR3 runs to 11 residues. The germline CDR1 and CDR2 sequences are LGHNA and YSLEER. CDR3: CASSQSGEAFF. DNA of the CDR3: TGCGCCAGCAGCCAGTCCGGAGAAGCTTTCTTT.

This chain uses TRBV9 with TRBJ2-3; 12 nucleotides line up with TRBD2. The CDR3 totals 16 residues. Per the germline V gene, CDR1 is SGDLS and CDR2 is YYNGEE. V was pared by 5 bases and J by 5 bases, with 9 bases of the junction left unmatched. CDR3 nucleotides: TGTGCCAGCAGTTTATCTAGCGGGAGGGCCGGAGATACGCAGTATTTT. This codes for CASSLSSGRAGDTQYF.

V and J are TRBV5-1 and TRBJ1-1; D unresolved. Germline V CDR1 and CDR2: SGHRS, YFSETQ. V lost 0 bases and J lost 4, with 10 bases in between. The CDR3 runs to 14 residues. The CDR3 nucleotides are TGCGCCAGCAGCTTGGATCTAGGGTTCACTGAAGCTTTCTTT. Encoded protein: CASSLDLGFTEAFF.

This chain connects TRBV2 to TRBJ2-7; 10 nucleotides line up with TRBD2. The germline V gene encodes CDR1 SNHLY and CDR2 FYNNEI. V was pared by 6 bases and J by 4 bases, with 6 bases of the junction left unmatched. This CDR3 contains 14 residues. This CDR3 reads CASSGRAGGYEQYF. In DNA, the CDR3 is TGTGCCAGCAGCGGGAGAGCGGGAGGGTACGAGCAGTACTTC.

V is TRBV28 and J is TRBJ2-1; TRBD2 aligns across 13 bases. The CDR3 totals 14 residues. The J segment lost 7 bases and the V segment lost 6 bases, leaving 3 bases of the junction unmatched. Germline V lookup: CDR1 MDHEN, CDR2 SYDVKM. CDR3 in amino acids: CASRMGLAGNEQFF. The CDR3 DNA sequence: TGTGCCAGCAGGATGGGACTAGCGGGAAATGAGCAGTTCTTC.

This chain links TRBV28 with TRBJ1-1; D is ambiguous. V was shortened by 10 bases and J by 4 bases, with 16 bases between the two germline ends. This CDR3 is 13 amino acids long. Germline CDR1 and CDR2: MDHEN and SYDVKM. DNA for the CDR3: TGTGCCACTCGACTCCCCCAGGCCACTGAAGCTTTCTTT. Amino acids: CATRLPQATEAFF. The variable domain in full, completed from reference TRBV28 and TRBJ1-1, reads DVKVTQSSRYLVKRTGEKVFLECVQDMDHENMFWYRQDPGLGLRLIYFSYDVKMKEKGDIPEGYSVSREKKERFSLILESASTNQTSMYLCATRLPQATEAFFGQGTRLTVV.